Detailed here is one T cell receptor beta chain. Its antigen remains undetermined. No much larger clone exists at a distance of one base, and base qualities are not known. This record belongs to a study of blood T cell repertoires in COVID-19 (dated by TCRdb to 2018 to 2020). Turning to the overall study: Samples from collaborators originated in the United States, Italy and Spain and spanned both the acute and convalescent phases of COVID-19. A de-identified subject ID, COVID-19 status, age in years and sex were almost always included in the sample metadata. The repertoires were released in a freely available public database intended as a resource for research on the immune response to SARS-CoV-2. The prospective study material was composed of cDNA or gDNA derived from T cells, B-cell-depleted T cells, or PBMCs. The dataset comprised deeply sampled blood TCRbeta repertoires from subjects exposed to, actively infected with, or recovered from COVID-19. Samples were obtained from the ongoing ImmuneRACE study (first 160 participants) and from 1,254 subjects provided by 6 global collaborators. Where available, HLA class I and class II types were obtained from metadata supplied by the sample provider rather than from assay-based typing.

TCRbeta CDR3 regions were amplified from genomic DNA by means of the immunoSEQ Assay, a bias-controlled multiplex PCR. Per the original workflow: Within the assay, amplification of reference gene primers was used to estimate how many nucleated cells each sample contained. To quantify the absolute abundance of each unique TCRbeta CDR3 rearrangement, sequence reads were collapsed and filtered. For each sample, productive Simpson clonality was calculated by taking the square root of Simpson's diversity index across productive rearrangements. TCRdb limited this immuneACCESS table to in-frame rearrangements with V and J called. A share of clones is missing; checked studies link under half to unresolved V genes, and the rest is unexplained. V and J calls and clone size follow that table, whereas D and trimming were derived from the DNA. This sample comprises around 68,000 clones, around 87% of them detected only once. Roughly 6.5% of the sample rests with the top ten.

General study outcomes and caveats: Clinical and demographic metadata were provided uncurated, with the amount varying by source and participant.

Each collaborating institution followed its own protocols to collect whole blood in K2EDTA tubes. Collaborator samples were shipped for TCRbeta analysis as frozen whole blood, isolated PBMCs, or DNA extracted from either sample type. Trimming removed 0 bases from V and 4 bases from J, leaving 8 bases between the germline ends. The CDR3 has 14 amino acids, counting the end cysteine and phenylalanine. Only the CDR3 region is kept as DNA, spanning 42 bases read in frame from base 1. CDR1 and CDR2 (SGHNT, YENEEA) derive from the germline V gene. Recombination linked TRBV11-3 to TRBJ2-3, and possibly TRBD2, on 6 matching bases. The sequence was collected from a man between 45 and 60 years old with active COVID-19. Sequenced material: peripheral blood. CDR3 reads: CASSLDWRADTQYF. Read as DNA, the sequence is TGTGCCAGCAGCTTAGACTGGAGGGCAGATACGCAGTATTTT.